The 10 T cell receptor beta chains in this list originate from one sample, sequenced in a study of CD8+CD57+ T cells in acquired aplastic anemia. An expansion of CD8+CD57+ cells by flow cytometry had been shown in patients chosen for sequencing. Genomic DNA provided the template from which TCR beta VDJ and CDR3 profiles were obtained. One entry per CDR3 protein results from TCRdb running MiXCR on the reads. The sample contains 200,000 to 300,000 distinct CDR3 sequences, 70% to 85% of which appear only once. Material for sequencing was sorted CD4+, CD8+, or CD8+CD57+ T cells (not recorded which) from PBMCs. The receptors were gathered from a human donor with aplastic anemia.

V gene TRBV7-9 combines with J gene TRBJ1-2; weak D call: TRBD1 (6 bases). The CDR3 runs to 16 residues. The ends were cut back, 4 bases at V and 11 bases at J, with 26 bases in the middle. In germline, CDR1 is SEHNR, CDR2 FQNEAQ (reference sequence). DNA of the CDR3: TGTGCCAGCAGCTCGGGGGACAAGCAAGGGACCGGGGAGTACACCTTC. Its translation: CASSSGDKQGTGEYTF.

The V and J genes are TRBV5-6 and TRBJ1-5, with D perhaps TRBD1 (5 bases). The CDR3 has 15 amino acids. Germline CDR1 reads SGHDT; CDR2 reads YYEEEE. Deletions cut 0 bases from V and 4 bases from J, with 11 bases between. Written as DNA, the CDR3 is TGTGCCAGCAGCTTGGGGGACGGCCGAAATCAGCCCCAGCATTTT. Protein: CASSLGDGRNQPQHF. Full variable domain (outside the CDR3, taken from reference TRBV5-6 and TRBJ1-5): DAGVTQSPTHLIKTRGQQVTLRCSPKSGHDTVSWYQQALGQGPQFIFQYYEEEERQRGNFPDRFSGHQFPNYSSELNVNALLLGDSALYLCASSLGDGRNQPQHFGDGTRLSIL.

Of note for this clonotype: It is likely a read error, because the conserved phenylalanine at the end of the CDR3 is missing. It is unclear where the CDR3 begins or ends on the DNA, so no DNA is shown, and the CDR3 is as TCRdb lists it. This chain connects TRBV7-8 to TRBJ2-1; no DNA check was done on the table's D call, TRBD1. The germline V gene has CDR1 SGHVS and CDR2 FQNEAQ. From its first to its last residue, the CDR3 has 13 amino acids. Here the CDR3 reads CASSFNPDETPLS.

J is TRBJ2-7 and V is TRBV5-6, with D possibly TRBD1 on 7 matching bases. V gave up 5 bases and J gave up 1 base, with 25 bases separating them. This CDR3 is built from 18 residues. Germline CDR1 SGHDT, CDR2 YYEEEE. The CDR3 DNA reads as TGTGCCAGCAGGCCGAGGGGGGACGGGACAGCCCTTTCCTACGAGCAGTACGTC. Translated, it gives CASRPRGDGTALSYEQYV.

This clonotype was recorded at least ten times. The genes are TRBV12-5 and TRBJ2-2; possibly TRBD1 for D (5 bases). CDR1 is LGHNT and CDR2 is FRNRAP in the germline V gene. Trimming removed 3 bases at V and 10 bases at J, with 15 bases between. This CDR3 spans 14 amino acids. Here the CDR3 reads CASGLGAEPLELFF. The DNA for the CDR3 is TGTGCTAGTGGTTTAGGGGCGGAACCCCTGGAGCTGTTTTTT.

This clonotype was seen a single time. The V gene is TRBV5-1, the J gene TRBJ2-1; D possibly corresponds to TRBD2 (6 bases). Germline CDR1 and CDR2: SGHRS and YFSETQ. The V end lost 5 bases, the J end lost 8 bases, and 23 bases lay between the germline ends. The CDR3 spans 16 residues. In DNA, the CDR3 is TGCGCCAGCAGTTATCAAAGGGGCGGGGAGAGCGATGAGCAGTTCTTC. Its translation: CASSYQRGGESDEQFF.

This chain joins TRBV5-1 and TRBJ2-5; TRBD2 might be the D (5 bases). The V and J ends lost 0 bases and 7 bases respectively, with 13 bases between them. Per germline, CDR1 SGHRS and CDR2 YFSETQ. The length of the CDR3 is 14 residues. CDR3 loop: CASSLGWAGGTQYF. The CDR3 DNA follows: TGCGCCAGCAGCTTGGGCTGGGCGGGTGGGACCCAGTACTTC.

The chain is built from TRBV7-2 and TRBJ2-3; 7 bases fit TRBD2. The V gene's germline CDR1 is SGHTA and CDR2 FQGNSA. The V and J ends lost 9 bases and 6 bases, in that order; junction bases with no gene match: 18. The CDR3 covers 16 residues. CDR3 nucleotides: TGTGCCAGAAGGGCGTCTAGCGGCCCCCTGTTGGATACGCAGTATTTT. Amino acid sequence: CARRASSGPLLDTQYF.

Comments on this clonotype: This is likely a read error, given that the CDR3 carries no conserved phenylalanine or tryptophan at its end. The limits of the CDR3 on the DNA are not certain, so only TCRdb's listed CDR3 is given. V is TRBV7-9 and J is TRBJ2-3; TRBD1 is the table's D call and was not checked against the DNA. Germline assignment: CDR1 SEHNR and CDR2 FQNEAQ (reference sequence). The CDR3 is 13 amino acids in total, end residues counted. The CDR3 loop is CASIGEGRWAKEQ.

This clonotype showed up many times. The chain joins TRBV11-3 to TRBJ2-2; D remains ambiguous. Trimming stripped 0 bases from V and 8 bases from J, with 7 bases between. Germline CDR1 reads SGHNT; CDR2 reads YENEEA. The CDR3 totals 13 residues. CDR3 DNA: TGTGCCAGCAGCTTAGATCTGACAGGGGAGCTGTTTTTT. Its protein product is CASSLDLTGELFF.